The 28 T cell receptor beta chains presented below share a single source sample, sequenced in a study of T cell clonality in common variable immunodeficiency. Data came from immunoSEQ multiplex PCR; TCRdb stores just in-frame clones and leaves some out. The specimen gives about 30,000 clones without singletons; the ten biggest hold about 13%. The sequencing input was peripheral blood mononuclear cells. The receptors originated from a person between 18 and 75 years old in good health.

With regard to this clone: Sequencing ends 3 residues short of the CDR3 end; the germline J gene provides the rest. The V call is TRBV7-2, the J call TRBJ2-7; D is perhaps TRBD2 (6 bases). V dropped 1 base and J dropped 5 bases, with 6 bases sitting between them. The germline V gene encodes CDR1 SGHTA and CDR2 FQGNSA. The CDR3 sequence is 12 residues long. The CDR3 bases that were read are TGTGCCAGCAGCTTAGGGGGGGACGAG. Residues: CASSLGGDE. The CDR3, in full, reads CASSLGGDEQYF.

This clone was picked up many times. The read falls 3 residues short of the CDR3 end, and the missing part is taken from the germline J gene. The gene calls are TRBV13 and TRBJ1-4; D remains unclear. This CDR3 comprises 13 residues. The ends were cut back, 5 bases at V and 5 bases at J, with 9 bases in the middle. Germline V lookup: CDR1 PRHDT, CDR2 FYEKMQ (reference sequence). This CDR3 is CASSRAQNEKLFF. The sequenced CDR3 bases are TGTGCCAGCAGCCGAGCCCAAAATGAAAAA.

This clone was recorded at least ten times. The CDR3 extends 3 residues past the end of the read, so its final part is completed from the germline J gene. The rearrangement links TRBV5-1 to TRBJ1-3; D might be TRBD1 (6 bases). The V gene's germline CDR1 is SGHRS and CDR2 YFSETQ. The CDR3 spans 14 residues. Between the trimmed V and J ends, which lost 4 bases and 0 bases, there was a span of 8 bases. The CDR3 bases that were read are TGCGCCAGCAGCGGACAGACCTCTGGAAACACC. Protein sequence: CASSGQTSGNT. The full CDR3 reads CASSGQTSGNTIYF.

Points on this clone: The read gets to within 3 residues of the CDR3 end, and the germline J gene fills in the rest. V gene TRBV7-6 combines with J gene TRBJ2-1; TRBD2 is a possible D gene (7 bases). The germline gives CDR1 SGHVS, CDR2 FNYEAQ. The CDR3 is 18 residues long. Trimming left V 1 base short and J 0 bases short, with 16 bases between. CDR3 protein: CASSLEGGGLSSYNEQFF. The sequenced part of the CDR3 DNA is TGTGCCAGCAGCTTAGAGGGGGGGGGCTTAAGCTCCTACAATGAG.

This clone was observed at least ten times. The CDR3 end is not reached by the read, which stops 3 residues before it; the germline J gene fills it in. This chain joins TRBV29-1 and TRBJ1-2; D is uncertain. This CDR3 spans 11 amino acids. The germline gives CDR1 SQVTM, CDR2 ANQGSEA. Trimming removed 6 bases from V and 0 bases from J, with 5 bases in between. The CDR3 region is CSVSPNYGYTF. The CDR3 bases that were read are TGCAGCGTCTCTCCTAACTATGGC.

This clone was found many times. The read gets to within 3 residues of the CDR3 end, and the germline J gene fills in the rest. The chain combines TRBV10-3 with TRBJ2-7; D possibly corresponds to TRBD1 (7 bases). V lost 8 bases and J lost 0, with 14 bases in between. CDR1 and CDR2 from the germline V gene are ENHRY and SYGVKD. CDR3 length: 14 residues. The CDR3 protein is CAIQGGPDSYEQYF. Partial CDR3 DNA: TGTGCCATCCAGGGGGGACCAGACTCCTACGAG.

A few counts support this clone. The read finishes 3 residues shy of the CDR3 end, and the germline J gene is used to complete it. The rearrangement links TRBV7-2 to TRBJ1-2; D unresolved. The CDR3 length is 15 residues. Trimming left V 1 base short and J 3 bases short, with 12 bases between. Germline-derived CDR1 and CDR2 are SGHTA and FQGNSA. The CDR3 DNA, read in part, is TGTGCCAGCAGCTTAGGGCCTCTCCGGGACTATGGC. Amino acid sequence: CASSLGPLRDYG. The whole CDR3 protein is CASSLGPLRDYGYTF.

This clone was observed many times. The read is 3 residues too short to cover the CDR3 end, so that end is filled in from the germline J gene. This chain joins TRBV29-1 and TRBJ1-1, with D tentatively TRBD1 (5 bases). This CDR3 spans 12 amino acids. V was pared by 7 bases and J by 0 bases, with 9 bases between. Germline values: CDR1 SQVTM, CDR2 ANQGSEA. CDR3 DNA (partial): TGCAGCGGCGGGGGGATGAACACTGAA. It codes for CSGGGMNTE. The full CDR3 sequence reads CSGGGMNTEAFF. Variable domain in full (rest from reference TRBV29-1 and TRBJ1-1): SAVISQKPSRDICQRGTSLTIQCQVDSQVTMMFWYRQQPGQSLTLIATANQGSEATYESGFVIDKFPISRPNLTFSTLTVSNMSPEDSSIYLCSGGGMNTEAFFGQGTRLTVV.

The sample holds a few counts of this clone. Coverage ceases 3 residues before the CDR3 finishes, and the germline J gene fills in the end. V usage is TRBV7-9 and J usage is TRBJ2-5; weak D call: TRBD2 (6 bases). The germline V gene has CDR1 SEHNR and CDR2 FQNEAQ (reference sequence). Deletions cut 6 bases from V and 1 base from J, with 12 bases between. This CDR3 is 14 amino acids long. The CDR3: CASRPRGFQETQYF. Partial CDR3 DNA: TGTGCCAGCAGACCCCGGGGGTTCCAAGAGACC.

This clone has at least ten counts. The read ends 3 residues before the CDR3 terminus; that terminus is restored from the germline J gene. The genes are TRBV5-1 and TRBJ1-6; D is unresolved. The CDR3 runs 12 residues. Germline CDR1 reads SGHRS; CDR2 reads YFSETQ. V gave up 0 bases and J gave up 10 bases, with 5 bases separating them. CDR3 sequence reads: CASSLGASPLHF. The part of the CDR3 DNA that was read is TGCGCCAGCAGCTTGGGGGCCTCACCC.

This clone was seen a few times. The CDR3 goes on 3 residues after the read ends, and that part is filled in from the germline J gene. This rearrangement joins TRBV5-1 to TRBJ2-2; the match to TRBD1 covers 9 bases. J lost 7 bases, V lost 0 bases, and 7 bases had no gene match. CDR1 is SGHRS and CDR2 is YFSETQ in the germline V gene. The CDR3 consists of 16 residues. The part of the CDR3 DNA that was read is TGCGCCAGCAGCTTGGGCCTACAGGGGGCAAGCGGGGAG. Translating gives CASSLGLQGASGE. The entire CDR3 reads CASSLGLQGASGELFF.

There are many counts of this clone. The covered CDR3 bases are TGTGCCAGCAGCTTACCTAGCGGGGGGCGCACAGATACG. Protein sequence: CASSLPSGGRTDT. The whole CDR3 is CASSLPSGGRTDTQYF. V gene TRBV7-3 combines with J gene TRBJ2-3; 11 nucleotides agree with TRBD2. The read falls 3 residues short of the CDR3 end, and the missing part is taken from the germline J gene. In germline, CDR1 is SGHTA, CDR2 FQGTGA. Unmatched junction bases numbered 2, after V lost 2 bases and J lost 1 base. The CDR3 extends over 16 amino acids.

Ten or more counts support this clone. The read falls 3 residues short of the CDR3 end, and the missing part is taken from the germline J gene. V gene TRBV2 combines with J gene TRBJ2-2, with 8 bases lining up with TRBD2. Germline assignment: CDR1 SNHLY and CDR2 FYNNEI. J gave up 6 bases and V 9 bases, and 15 bases lay outside the gene matches. CDR3 length: 16 amino acids. CDR3 DNA, as far as it was read: TGTGCCAGTGGGGATCCGGGGGGGGTTTGGCCCGGGGAG. This sequence encodes CASGDPGGVWPGE. The entire CDR3 protein reads CASGDPGGVWPGELFF.

At least ten counts were recorded for this clone. Read data end 3 residues before the CDR3 end; the end is taken from the germline J gene. V and J are TRBV2 and TRBJ2-3; D may be TRBD1 (5 bases). Trimming removed 5 bases at V and 0 bases at J, with 12 bases between. This CDR3 is 15 amino acids long. CDR1 SNHLY and CDR2 FYNNEI come from the germline V gene. The CDR3 spells CASSFGQVSTDTQYF. CDR3 bases read: TGTGCCAGCAGTTTCGGACAAGTTAGCACAGATACG.

This clone occurred many times. The read ends 3 residues shy of where the CDR3 ends; the end is completed using the germline J gene. This chain joins TRBV10-3 and TRBJ2-4, with 8 bases identical to TRBD1. Germline values: CDR1 ENHRY, CDR2 SYGVKD. CDR3 length: 14 amino acids. The V and J ends lost 3 bases and 7 bases, in that order; junction bases with no gene match: 5. The CDR3 bases that were read are TGTGCCATCAGTGATGGGACAGGTGGGAACATT. Its translation is CAISDGTGGNI. The CDR3 reads in full as CAISDGTGGNIQYF.

There are many counts of this clone. The read stops 3 residues short of the end of the CDR3; the missing end is completed from the germline J gene. The chain recombines TRBV5-6 with TRBJ1-2; 7 nucleotides agree with TRBD1. CDR1 is SGHDT and CDR2 is YYEEEE in the germline V gene. The CDR3 consists of 14 residues. The CDR3 sequence: CASSLGRGGRGYTF. Partial CDR3 DNA: TGTGCCAGCAGCTTGGGGCGAGGGGGCCGGGGC.

This clone was found a few times. The read finishes 3 residues shy of the CDR3 end, and the germline J gene is used to complete it. The V gene is TRBV2, the J gene TRBJ2-5; D gene unclear. The CDR3 runs 11 residues. The V gene's germline CDR1 is SNHLY and CDR2 FYNNEI. V was cut by 6 bases and J by 4 bases, with 6 bases left in between. The CDR3 region is CASRLAETQYF. CDR3 DNA (partial): TGTGCCAGCAGATTAGCAGAGACC.

This clone was recorded many times. The read ends 3 residues before the CDR3 terminus; that terminus is restored from the germline J gene. V is TRBV29-1 and J is TRBJ1-1, with TRBD1 matching over 8 bases. The CDR3 has 14 residues. V shed 7 bases and J 5 bases; nucleotides not matched to a gene: 12. Germline CDR1 reads SQVTM; CDR2 reads ANQGSEA. The CDR3 bases that were read are TGCAGCGCCTGCGTTCGGACAGGGTTAACTGAA. Translated, it gives CSACVRTGLTE. The full CDR3 is CSACVRTGLTEAFF.

Many counts were recorded for this clone. A junction end diverges from the germline sequence, so it may reflect a read error. The DNA ends 3 residues before the CDR3 does, and the rest of the CDR3 is filled in from the germline J gene. This chain uses TRBV7-3 with TRBJ2-1; TRBD2 matches 7 bases. The CDR3 runs 15 residues. Germline V lookup: CDR1 SGHTA, CDR2 FQGTGA. CDR3: CASSITSDSYNEQFF. The DNA read from the CDR3 is TGTGCCAGCAGCATAACTAGCGACTCCTACAATGAG.

On this clone itself: The read is 3 residues too short to cover the CDR3 end, so that end is filled in from the germline J gene. The chain has TRBV2 and TRBJ1-3; perhaps TRBD1 as D (5 bases). Trimming removed 2 bases at V and 4 bases at J, with 12 bases between. Germline values: CDR1 SNHLY, CDR2 FYNNEI. CDR3 length: 15 amino acids. The CDR3 spells CASSEKVGAGNTIYF. The covered CDR3 bases are TGTGCCAGCAGTGAAAAAGTTGGGGCGGGAAACACC.

This clone was counted many times. The read ends 3 residues early relative to the CDR3; the germline J gene fills the gap. The chain recombines TRBV30 with TRBJ2-5, with 8 bases fitting TRBD2. V trimming: 3 bases; J trimming: 4 bases; junction bases outside the gene matches: 10. Germline CDR1 and CDR2: GTSNPN and SVGIG (reference sequence). This CDR3 has 15 residues. The CDR3 DNA, read in part, is TGTGCCTGGAGGACCGGGGGGGGGTTCCCAGAGACC. Protein: CAWRTGGGFPET. The complete CDR3 reads CAWRTGGGFPETQYF.

The sample holds many counts of this clone. The read gets to within 3 residues of the CDR3 end, and the germline J gene fills in the rest. This chain joins TRBV18 and TRBJ1-2, with D possibly TRBD1 on 6 matching bases. The V and J ends lost 6 bases and 7 bases respectively, with 15 bases between them. Germline lookup yields CDR1 KGHSH and CDR2 LQKENI. CDR3 length equals 13 residues. The covered CDR3 bases are TGTGCCAGCTCGCAATACAGGGAAGGTGGC. Amino acid sequence: CASSQYREGG. The whole CDR3 region reads CASSQYREGGYTF.

This clone was seen ten or more times. The read finishes 3 residues shy of the CDR3 end, and the germline J gene is used to complete it. The chain is built from TRBV9 and TRBJ2-3, with D perhaps matching TRBD1 (7 bases). The CDR3 sequence is 16 residues long. Trimming pared 0 bases from V and 2 bases from J, leaving 13 bases between. Germline values: CDR1 SGDLS, CDR2 YYNGEE. CDR3 DNA (partial): TGTGCCAGCAGCGTAGGCGGGACAGCAATCACAGATACG. Its protein product is CASSVGGTAITDT. The full CDR3 protein reads CASSVGGTAITDTQYF. Drawing the rest from reference TRBV9 and TRBJ2-3, the complete variable domain is DSGVTQTPKHLITATGQRVTLRCSPRSGDLSVYWYQQSLDQGLQFLIQYYNGEERAKGNILERFSAQQFPDLHSELNLSSLELGDSALYFCASSVGGTAITDTQYFGPGTRLTVL.

This clone was recorded at least ten times. The CDR3 end is not reached by the read, which stops 3 residues before it; the germline J gene fills it in. The chain uses TRBV5-4 and TRBJ1-1, with a weak D call TRBD1 (6 bases). Trimming cost V 1 base and J 1 base, with 11 bases left between them. This CDR3 is built from 15 residues. The germline gives CDR1 SGHNT, CDR2 YYREEE (reference sequence). The CDR3 DNA, read in part, is TGTGCCAGCAGCTTGATGGGGGCGCGGAACACTGAA. Protein: CASSLMGARNTE. The entire CDR3 reads CASSLMGARNTEAFF.

Incomplete CDR3 DNA: TGTGCCAGCAGCTTAGGAGCAAGCACCGGGGAG. Protein sequence: CASSLGASTGE. The full CDR3 sequence reads CASSLGASTGELFF. The chain uses TRBV11-3 and TRBJ2-2; D not resolved. The read ends 3 residues early relative to the CDR3; the germline J gene fills the gap. The length of the CDR3 is 14 residues. V was pared by 1 base and J by 4 bases, with 7 bases between. Germline lookup yields CDR1 SGHNT and CDR2 YENEEA.

This clone has ten or more counts. Read data end 3 residues before the CDR3 end; the end is taken from the germline J gene. This sequence joins TRBV18 and TRBJ2-5; TRBD1 agrees at 9 bases. CDR1 and CDR2 (germline): KGHSH, LQKENI. V was clipped by 2 bases and J by 4 bases; unmatched bases: 11. CDR3 length: 17 amino acids. CDR3 DNA, as far as it was read: TGTGCCAGCTCACCAGCGCCCGGACAGGGGCCGAGAGAGACC. It is translated as CASSPAPGQGPRET. The whole CDR3 protein reads CASSPAPGQGPRETQYF.

This clone showed up many times. The CDR3 end falls 3 residues outside the read, so it is completed with the germline J gene. The chain carries TRBV5-4 and TRBJ2-7; D is possibly TRBD2 (6 bases). The CDR3 has 15 residues. Germline V gene lookup returns CDR1 SGHNT and CDR2 YYREEE (reference sequence). V gave up 1 base and J gave up 1 base, with 12 bases separating them. This CDR3 is CASSLSLAPSYEQYF. Incomplete CDR3 DNA: TGTGCCAGCAGCTTGAGCCTAGCGCCTTCCTACGAG.

This clone showed up many times. The read stops 3 residues short of the end of the CDR3; the missing end is completed from the germline J gene. The V call is TRBV5-6, the J call TRBJ1-2; D is uncertain. CDR1 SGHDT and CDR2 YYEEEE come from the germline V gene. The CDR3 contains 12 residues. Partial CDR3 DNA: TGTGCCAGCAGCTTAAGCCGCGAAGGC. This sequence encodes CASSLSREG. The whole CDR3 protein reads CASSLSREGYTF.